The following is a T cell receptor beta chain sequence with its context. The antigen is undetermined. These data come from a study of cytomegalovirus exposure and HLA in healthy donors. The PCR ran on 60 Vbeta and 13 Jbeta primers. The repertoire was sequenced with immunoSEQ multiplex PCR; TCRdb's copy has only in-frame clones and lacks some. The sample holds around 150,000 clones, around 80% seen once. Those who donated were healthy bone marrow donors. Germline values: CDR1 SNHLY, CDR2 FYNNEI. The CDR3 loop spans 13 amino acids. V was shortened by 8 bases and J by 0 bases, with 8 bases between the two germline ends. Findings and limits, study-wide: When a later analysis was performed, an Asian-associated ancestry cluster reportedly had fewer N-insertions than the approximately 700-donor mean.

Sequencing input: PBMCs. The chain has TRBV2 and TRBJ1-5; a weak D match, TRBD1 (5 bases). This clonotype was obtained from a man aged 35 to 55 in good health and CMV-seropositive. The DNA for the CDR3 is TGTGCCAGCGGCAGGGATAGCAATCAGCCCCAGCATTTT. Protein: CASGRDSNQPQHF.